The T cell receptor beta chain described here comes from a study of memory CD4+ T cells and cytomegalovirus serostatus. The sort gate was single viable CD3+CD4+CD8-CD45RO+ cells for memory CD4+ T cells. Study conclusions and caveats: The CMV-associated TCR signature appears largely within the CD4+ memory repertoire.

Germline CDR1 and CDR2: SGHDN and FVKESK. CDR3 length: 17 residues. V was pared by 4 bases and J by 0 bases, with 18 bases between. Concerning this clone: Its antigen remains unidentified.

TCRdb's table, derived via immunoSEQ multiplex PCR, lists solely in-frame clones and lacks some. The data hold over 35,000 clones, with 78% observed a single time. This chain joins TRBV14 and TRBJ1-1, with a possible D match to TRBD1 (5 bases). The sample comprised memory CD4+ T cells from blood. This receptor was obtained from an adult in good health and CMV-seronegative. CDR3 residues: CASSPGARKLMNTEAFF. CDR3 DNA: TGTGCCAGCAGCCCCGGGGCCCGCAAACTCATGAACACTGAAGCTTTCTTT.